Listed here are 20 T cell receptor beta chains from one sample, sequenced in a study of human T cells and chemical hapten exposure. Time point noted: patch test 1, 2 weeks after DPC sensitization. Treatment described: therapeutic diphenylcyclopropenone sensitization with weekly scalp DPC. TCRdb independently ran MiXCR on the RACE reads; one entry per CDR3 protein. This sample has roughly 70,000 distinct CDR3 sequences, with around a third found just once. The sample was whole blood, taken in connection with sensitization to the hapten diphenylcyclopropenone (DPC). The source of these receptors is a man between 35 and 55 years old with alopecia areata. Some clones in this sample may be carry-over from other donors' samples.

The V gene is TRBV20-1, the J gene TRBJ1-1; TRBD1 matches at 11 bases. With V trimmed by 5 bases and J by 4 bases, 6 bases remained unmatched. The length of the CDR3 is 14 residues. CDR1 and CDR2 from the germline V gene are DFQATT and SNEGSKA (reference sequence). The CDR3 here is CSAPGQGGTTEAFF. CDR3 in DNA: TGCAGTGCTCCGGGACAGGGGGGAACCACTGAAGCTTTCTTT.

The chain links TRBV6-5 to TRBJ2-3, with D perhaps matching TRBD1 or TRBD2 (5 bases each). The germline V gene has CDR1 MNHEY and CDR2 SVGAGI. The CDR3 is made up of 15 amino acids. Trimming removed 4 bases from V and 2 bases from J, with 13 bases in between. The CDR3 region has the DNA TGTGCCAGCAGTTTCTACGGGGCCCACACAGATACGCAGTATTTT. Protein sequence: CASSFYGAHTDTQYF.

This clonotype has a single count. The chain uses TRBV6-1 and TRBJ2-4, with TRBD2 matching 7 bases. CDR1 is MNHNS and CDR2 is SASEGT in the germline V gene. With 4 bases clipped from V and 0 bases from J, the junction kept 9 bases outside the gene matches. The CDR3 is 17 residues long. CDR3 sequence: CASSVAWEGLAKNIQYF. CDR3 coding DNA: TGTGCCAGCAGTGTCGCCTGGGAGGGATTAGCCAAAAACATTCAGTACTTC.

The CDR3 DNA reads as TGCAGTGCGACTACTAGCGGATCGAACACCGGGGAGCTGTTTTTT. It is translated as CSATTSGSNTGELFF. The chain carries TRBV20-1 and TRBJ2-2; 8 nucleotides align to TRBD2. V lost 6 bases, J lost 0 bases, and 6 bases stayed unmatched. Germline CDR1 reads DFQATT; CDR2 reads SNEGSKA (reference sequence). The CDR3 contains 15 residues.

The chain carries TRBV12-3 or TRBV12-4 and TRBJ1-1; 7 nucleotides line up with TRBD1. After removal of 6 bases from V and 0 bases from J, the junction contained 1 base not matched to a gene. The CDR3 runs to 13 residues. CDR3 DNA sequence: TGTGCCAGCAGCACAGGGGTGAACACTGAAGCTTTCTTT. Translating gives CASSTGVNTEAFF.

This chain uses TRBV20-1 with TRBJ2-7, with D hard to call. Deletions cut 0 bases from V and 6 bases from J, with 12 bases between. The CDR3 is made up of 13 amino acids. The germline V gene encodes CDR1 DFQATT and CDR2 SNEGSKA (reference sequence). CDR3 sequence reads: CSARDVLVSEQYF. The CDR3 DNA follows: TGCAGTGCTAGAGATGTGCTAGTCAGCGAGCAGTACTTC.

The rearrangement joins TRBV27 to TRBJ2-7; D gene uncertain. Trimming took 2 bases from V and 1 from J, leaving 12 bases between them. The CDR3 loop spans 15 amino acids. Per germline, CDR1 MNHEY and CDR2 SMNVEV (reference sequence). The DNA for the CDR3 is TGTGCCAGCAGTTTACGTTTATCGTATTCCTACGAGCAGTACTTC. This sequence encodes CASSLRLSYSYEQYF.

The chain uses TRBV27 and TRBJ2-5, with a tentative D call TRBD2 (5 bases). This CDR3 has 14 amino acids. The V end lost 2 bases, the J end lost 2 bases, and 9 bases lay between the germline ends. Looked up from germline, CDR1 is MNHEY and CDR2 is SMNVEV (reference sequence). The CDR3 nucleotides read TGTGCCAGCAGTTTACTGACGGGACAAGAGACCCAGTACTTC. It yields the protein CASSLLTGQETQYF.

For the CDR3, the DNA is TGTGCCAGCAGTTTGCAGGGCAATGAGCAGTTCTTC. Its protein product is CASSLQGNEQFF. This rearrangement joins TRBV12-3 or TRBV12-4 to TRBJ2-1; tentative D call: TRBD1 (5 bases). The CDR3 consists of 12 residues. The V end was cut by 3 bases, the J end by 6 bases, with 6 bases between.

This clonotype has only a few counts. V usage is TRBV9 and J usage is TRBJ2-1, with TRBD2 matching over 9 bases. There are 19 residues in the CDR3. CDR1 is SGDLS, CDR2 YYNGEE, per germline. The V gene end was trimmed by 4 bases and the J gene end by 8 bases; junction bases not matched to a gene: 22. The CDR3 reads CASSTPQGGLAGIYDEQFF. The CDR3 DNA reads as TGTGCCAGCAGCACTCCCCAGGGGGGCCTAGCGGGAATTTACGATGAGCAGTTCTTC.

The gene calls are TRBV6-5 and TRBJ2-7; 13 nucleotides align to TRBD2. V trimming: 8 bases; J trimming: 0 bases; junction bases outside the gene matches: 4. Germline V gene lookup returns CDR1 MNHEY and CDR2 SVGAGI. This CDR3 region has 15 residues. The CDR3 sequence is CASGLAGDSSYEQYF. In DNA form, the CDR3 reads TGTGCCAGCGGACTAGCGGGAGATTCCTCCTACGAGCAGTACTTC.

A few counts support this clonotype. The chain is built from TRBV5-1 and TRBJ2-7, with a weak D call TRBD2 (6 bases). Between the trimmed V and J ends, which lost 5 bases and 2 bases, there was a span of 17 bases. The CDR3 spans 15 residues. The germline V gene has CDR1 SGHRS and CDR2 YFSETQ. The CDR3, as DNA: TGCGCCAGCAGTCCGGAGGGACGGATAACCTACGAGCAGTACTTC. Translated: CASSPEGRITYEQYF.

A single count supports this clonotype. The rearrangement uses TRBV18 and TRBJ2-1, with 7 bases aligning to TRBD2. There are 16 residues in the CDR3. V was pared by 3 bases and J by 7 bases, with 12 bases of the junction left unmatched. CDR1 is KGHSH, CDR2 LQKENI, per germline. DNA for the CDR3: TGTGCCAGCTCACCCCTTCGAGGGAGGGAACCGAATGAGCAGTTCTTC. It translates to CASSPLRGREPNEQFF.

This clonotype has ten or more counts. The chain joins TRBV5-1 to TRBJ2-1; the match to TRBD2 covers 10 bases. The CDR3 extends over 14 amino acids. The V and J ends lost 4 bases and 6 bases, in that order; junction bases with no gene match: 4. Germline assignment: CDR1 SGHRS and CDR2 YFSETQ. The CDR3 DNA sequence: TGCGCCAGCAGCCCAAGGACTAGCGGCAATGAGCAGTTCTTC. Translated, it gives CASSPRTSGNEQFF. The whole variable domain, remainder taken from reference TRBV5-1 and TRBJ2-1, is KAGVTQTPRYLIKTRGQQVTLSCSPISGHRSVSWYQQTPGQGLQFLFEYFSETQRNKGNFPGRFSGRQFSNSRSEMNVSTLELGDSALYLCASSPRTSGNEQFFGPGTRLTVL.

Relative to its sample, this clonotype is medium-sized. This chain links TRBV12-3 or TRBV12-4 with TRBJ2-1, with D tentatively TRBD1 (7 bases). This CDR3 region has 13 residues. The V and J ends lost 4 bases and 9 bases respectively, with 13 bases between them. CDR3 DNA sequence: TGTGCCAGCAGTTCACGACAGGGAGGTGAGCAGTTCTTC. Amino acids: CASSSRQGGEQFF.

V usage is TRBV6-6 and J usage is TRBJ1-5; tentatively, D is TRBD1 (6 bases). CDR1 and CDR2 (germline): MNHNY, SVGAGI (reference sequence). The CDR3 length is 15 residues. With 7 bases removed from V and 2 bases from J, the gap between germline ends came to 15 bases. CDR3 nucleotides: TGTGCCAGCAAGACGGGGGCAGGAGGCAATCAGCCCCAGCATTTT. Translating gives CASKTGAGGNQPQHF.

This clonotype was picked up many times. The chain combines TRBV7-9 with TRBJ2-2; D not certain. Germline V gene data show CDR1 as SEHNR and CDR2 as FQNEAQ (reference sequence). The CDR3 runs 14 residues. The germline V and J ends were trimmed by 2 bases and 1 base, with 5 bases remaining between them. The DNA for the CDR3 is TGTGCCAGCAGCTTAATGGAGAACACCGGGGAGCTGTTTTTT. Its protein product is CASSLMENTGELFF.

The rearrangement links TRBV12-3 or TRBV12-4 to TRBJ2-1, with TRBD2 matching 7 bases. This CDR3 is 16 amino acids long. V lost 7 bases, J lost 0 bases, and 9 bases stayed unmatched. CDR3 amino acids: CASTGRSGPSYNEQFF. The CDR3 DNA is TGTGCCAGCACCGGGAGGAGCGGGCCCTCCTACAATGAGCAGTTCTTC.

The chain carries TRBV20-1 and TRBJ2-7, with a weak D call TRBD2 (5 bases). Deletions cut 3 bases from V and 5 bases from J, with 11 bases between. The CDR3 is made up of 12 amino acids. In germline, CDR1 is DFQATT, CDR2 SNEGSKA (reference sequence). CDR3 loop: CSASGRRDEQYF. CDR3 DNA: TGCAGTGCTAGTGGAAGGCGGGACGAGCAGTACTTC.

CDR3 residues: CATSRDIDTQYF. Written as DNA, the CDR3 is TGTGCCACCAGCAGAGATATAGATACGCAGTATTTT. V is TRBV15 and J is TRBJ2-3; D is unresolved. Germline V lookup: CDR1 LNHNV, CDR2 YYDKDF (reference sequence). With 0 bases removed from V and 5 bases from J, the gap between germline ends came to 3 bases. The CDR3 sequence is 12 residues long.